This TCR beta chain was obtained from a study of spatial heterogeneity in lung cancer. Carried by each TCR cDNA molecule was a unique molecular identifier. TCRdb independently ran MiXCR on the 5' RACE reads; one entry per CDR3 protein. This sample has about 95,000 distinct CDR3 sequences, with around 8.6% found just once. This clonotype was counted only a few times. The antigen is not known. Germline values: CDR1 MDHEN, CDR2 SYDVKM. The germline V and J ends were trimmed by 3 bases and 5 bases, with 14 bases remaining between them. The CDR3 is 14 amino acids. This sample's time point: sample taken at primary tumor resection. TCRs were sequenced from unsorted whole RNA of tumor, nontumor lung or PBMC. The approximately 69 donors had untreated early-stage non-small cell lung cancer. The study's findings and limits: Resection blood, more than follow-up blood, showed ubiquitous expanded tumor TCRs.

The rearrangement links TRBV28 to TRBJ2-7; D gene uncertain. The source material was PBMCs, sampled at surgery. The origin of this receptor is a male donor with early-stage non-small cell lung cancer. The CDR3 reads CASSFKPPTHEQYF. CDR3 in DNA: TGTGCCAGCAGTTTTAAACCTCCGACCCACGAGCAGTACTTC.